This TCR beta chain came from a study of T cell changes during pregnancy in multiple sclerosis (dated by TCRdb to the late 2010s). Background for the entire study: In women with multiple sclerosis, the researchers looked at how the T cell repertoire shifted as pregnancy progressed.

Receptors were amplified or captured by the immunoSEQ multiplex PCR assay. In TCRdb, the immuneACCESS table is reduced to in-frame sequences with V and J assigned. These tables do not hold every clone; where another copy was compared, an unresolved V gene accounts for under half, and the others remain unexplained. A total of about 57,000 clones appear in this sample, around 93% of them only once. Of the sample, 3% to 4% falls within the top ten clones. Comments on this clone: Its antigen is currently not known. Base qualities are not recorded, but no much larger clone differs from it by a single base.

Specimen: peripheral blood, collected after pregnancy. The sequence was obtained from a female donor in good health, enrolled as a control in a pregnancy study.

Here the CDR3 is given as CASSVNSKNNSPLHF. The nucleotides are TGTGCCAGCAGCGTAAACAGTAAAAATAATTCACCCCTCCACTTT. This receptor chain uses TRBV9 and TRBJ1-6; the D gene is not confidently resolved. The junction shows trimming of 1 base on V and 5 bases on J, plus 10 bases between the germline ends. Measured from the cysteine to the phenylalanine, the CDR3 is 15 residues long. Only CDR3 DNA remains: 45 bases, in frame from the first base. CDR1 and CDR2 are read off the germline V gene as SGDLS and YYNGEE. The entire variable domain, with the stretches around the CDR3 drawn from the reference TRBV9 and TRBJ1-6 proteins, is DSGVTQTPKHLITATGQRVTLRCSPRSGDLSVYWYQQSLDQGLQFLIQYYNGEERAKGNILERFSAQQFPDLHSELNLSSLELGDSALYFCASSVNSKNNSPLHFGNGTRLTVT.